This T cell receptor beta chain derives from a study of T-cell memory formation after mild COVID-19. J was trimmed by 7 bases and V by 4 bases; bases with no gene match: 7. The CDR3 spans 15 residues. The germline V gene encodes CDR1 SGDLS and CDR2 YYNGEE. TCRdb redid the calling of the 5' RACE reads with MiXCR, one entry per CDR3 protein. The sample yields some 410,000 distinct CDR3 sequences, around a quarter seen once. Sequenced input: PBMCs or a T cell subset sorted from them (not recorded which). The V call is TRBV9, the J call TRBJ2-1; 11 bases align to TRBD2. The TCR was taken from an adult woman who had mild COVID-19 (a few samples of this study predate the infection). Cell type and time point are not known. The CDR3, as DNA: TGTGCCAGCAGCAAACTAGCGGGGGCTGGGAATGAGCAGTTCTTC. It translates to CASSKLAGAGNEQFF.